Listed here are 17 T cell receptor beta chains from one sample, sequenced in a study of blood T cell repertoires in COVID-19. Clones were sequenced by immunoSEQ multiplex PCR, and TCRdb holds only the in-frame ones, with some missing. Among roughly 220,000 clones listed, 90% were seen once. The sample comprised PBMCs or T cells enriched from blood (not recorded which). The receptors shown here come from a man aged 25-45 years who had been exposed to COVID-19.

J is TRBJ1-1 and V is TRBV11-2; D is uncertain. The CDR3 spans 13 residues. The ends were cut back, 1 base at V and 8 bases at J, with 11 bases in the middle. Germline CDR1 and CDR2: SGHAT and FQNNGV. CDR3 protein: CASSLGSYSEAFF. The CDR3 nucleotides read TGTGCCAGCAGCTTAGGTAGTTACAGCGAAGCTTTCTTT.

DNA of the CDR3: TGTGCCAGCGAGGGCGTTAGAACCTACGAGCAGTACTTC. Translation gives CASEGVRTYEQYF. The chain couples TRBV2 to TRBJ2-7; TRBD2 might be the D (5 bases). Trimming shortened V by 8 bases and J by 2 bases, and 13 bases separated the two germline ends. CDR3 size: 13 residues. Germline assignment: CDR1 SNHLY and CDR2 FYNNEI.

The chain employs TRBV5-1 and TRBJ1-2; unclear D gene. The CDR3 extends over 15 amino acids. Germline V gene lookup returns CDR1 SGHRS and CDR2 YFSETQ. Between the trimmed V and J ends, which lost 0 bases and 7 bases, there was a span of 16 bases. The CDR3 nucleotides read TGCGCCAGCAGCTTGGAGCCGGGGAGGAATTCTGGCTACACCTTC. It yields the protein CASSLEPGRNSGYTF.

V and J are TRBV6-5 and TRBJ1-2, with D possibly being TRBD1 (6 bases). This CDR3 comprises 14 residues. The germline CDR1 and CDR2 sequences are MNHEY and SVGAGI. The V end was cut by 7 bases, the J end by 3 bases, with 15 bases between. The CDR3 sequence is CASNVNRVHYGYTF. The CDR3 nucleotides are TGTGCCAGCAATGTTAACAGGGTGCACTATGGCTACACCTTC.

This clone appeared once. V is TRBV9 and J is TRBJ2-3, with D maybe TRBD2 (5 bases). The germline V gene encodes CDR1 SGDLS and CDR2 YYNGEE. The CDR3 is 14 residues long. V lost 0 bases, J lost 5 bases, and 10 bases lay in between. This CDR3 is CASSVGLFGDTQYF. DNA of the CDR3: TGTGCCAGCAGCGTAGGACTATTTGGAGATACGCAGTATTTT. Complete variable domain (other parts from reference TRBV9 and TRBJ2-3): DSGVTQTPKHLITATGQRVTLRCSPRSGDLSVYWYQQSLDQGLQFLIQYYNGEERAKGNILERFSAQQFPDLHSELNLSSLELGDSALYFCASSVGLFGDTQYFGPGTRLTVL.

CDR3 amino acids: CSASRGTSPTDTQYF. The CDR3 DNA reads as TGCAGTGCTAGTCGGGGGACTAGCCCCACAGATACGCAGTATTTT. This chain links TRBV20-1 with TRBJ2-3; TRBD2 agrees at 9 bases. The germline V gene encodes CDR1 DFQATT and CDR2 SNEGSKA (reference sequence). J gave up 2 bases and V 3 bases, and 6 bases lay outside the gene matches. The CDR3 runs to 15 residues.

The chain carries TRBV11-2 and TRBJ1-2; D is unresolved. Trimming pared 3 bases from V and 6 bases from J, leaving 11 bases between. Germline assignment: CDR1 SGHAT and CDR2 FQNNGV. This CDR3 is 13 amino acids long. The CDR3: CASSFPSSDGYTF. CDR3 nucleotide sequence: TGTGCCAGCAGCTTCCCCAGTTCCGATGGCTACACCTTC.

The chain carries TRBV11-3 and TRBJ1-1, with D uncertain. The V end was cut by 8 bases, the J end by 2 bases, with 15 bases between. There are 14 residues in the CDR3. CDR1 SGHNT and CDR2 YENEEA come from the germline V gene. The CDR3 protein is CASPFVGLNTEAFF. CDR3 DNA: TGTGCCAGCCCCTTCGTGGGCCTCAACACTGAAGCTTTCTTT.

The V and J genes are TRBV7-6 and TRBJ1-5; 7 bases align to TRBD1. The CDR3 is made up of 16 amino acids. Germline lookup yields CDR1 SGHVS and CDR2 FNYEAQ. Trimming removed 5 bases from V and 6 bases from J; junction bases left unmatched: 13. The CDR3 region is CASSPEGANNGQPQHF. The CDR3 DNA sequence: TGTGCCAGCAGCCCAGAGGGGGCAAACAATGGTCAGCCCCAGCATTTT.

The rearrangement uses TRBV4-3 and TRBJ1-3; D might be TRBD1 (5 bases). The length of the CDR3 is 16 residues. The germline CDR1 and CDR2 sequences are LGHNA and YSLEER. Trimming removed 4 bases at V and 0 bases at J, with 13 bases between. The chain's CDR3 is CASSRDFTGSGNTIYF. Written as DNA, the CDR3 is TGCGCCAGCAGCCGCGACTTTACAGGCTCTGGAAACACCATATATTTT.

Only one count was recorded for this clone. This sample includes further DNA sequences coding for the same CDR3. The V gene is TRBV6-5, the J gene TRBJ1-5, with 8 bases matching TRBD1. This CDR3 comprises 13 residues. Germline CDR1 reads MNHEY; CDR2 reads SVGAGI. V trimming: 6 bases; J trimming: 6 bases; junction bases outside the gene matches: 4. This CDR3 reads CASSGQGGQPQHF. The CDR3 nucleotides are TGTGCCAGCAGCGGACAGGGTGGTCAGCCCCAGCATTTT.

The genes are TRBV15 and TRBJ2-1; 8 bases align to TRBD2. This CDR3 is built from 15 residues. Germline loops: CDR1 LNHNV, CDR2 YYDKDF (reference sequence). Trimming cost V 3 bases and J 2 bases; bases outside gene matches: 3. The CDR3 DNA sequence: TGTGCCACCAGCAGGGGACTAGATCCCTACAATGAGCAGTTCTTC. Its protein product is CATSRGLDPYNEQFF.

As DNA, the CDR3 is TGTGCCAGTAGTACAGGACAGCGGTACACCTTC. Residues: CASSTGQRYTF. This rearrangement joins TRBV19 to TRBJ1-2, with a possible D match to TRBD1 (6 bases). The CDR3 consists of 11 residues. Trimming cost V 4 bases and J 11 bases, with 11 bases left between them. Germline CDR1 reads LNHDA; CDR2 reads SQIVND (reference sequence). Combining the CDR3 with reference TRBV19 and TRBJ1-2 gives the whole variable domain DGGITQSPKYLFRKEGQNVTLSCEQNLNHDAMYWYRQDPGQGLRLIYYSQIVNDFQKGDIAEGYSVSREKKESFPLTVTSAQKNPTAFYLCASSTGQRYTFGSGTRLTVV.

This clone was seen a handful of times. V gene TRBV19 combines with J gene TRBJ2-5; TRBD2 agrees at 10 bases. CDR1 and CDR2 (germline): LNHDA, SQIVND (reference sequence). J was trimmed by 3 bases and V by 5 bases; bases with no gene match: 9. This CDR3 has 16 residues. CDR3 amino acids: CASSLAGVPGEETQYF. The DNA of the CDR3 is TGTGCCAGTAGTCTAGCGGGGGTCCCCGGGGAAGAGACCCAGTACTTC.

The chain is built from TRBV7-8 and TRBJ1-3, with D tentatively TRBD1 (6 bases). Germline CDR1 and CDR2: SGHVS and FQNEAQ. The CDR3 has 17 amino acids. Trimming pared 5 bases from V and 0 bases from J, leaving 17 bases between. The CDR3 DNA is TGTGCCAGCAGCCTAGGAATAGGGACACCCTCTGGAAACACCATATATTTT. Its translation: CASSLGIGTPSGNTIYF.

This clone has a handful of counts. The chain has TRBV4-1 and TRBJ1-4; maybe TRBD1 (6 bases). Trimming removed 4 bases from V and 1 base from J, with 16 bases in between. The CDR3 length is 17 residues. Germline CDR1 and CDR2: MGHRA and YSYEKL. This chain's CDR3 is CASSRTTIGGTNEKLFF. The CDR3 DNA is TGCGCCAGCAGCCGAACTACGATAGGGGGAACTAATGAAAAACTGTTTTTT.

The chain combines TRBV2 with TRBJ2-1, with 7 positions matching TRBD2. CDR3 length equals 15 residues. V dropped 3 bases and J dropped 4; count of bases not matched to a gene: 6. Germline V gene sequence: CDR1 SNHLY, CDR2 FYNNEI. The CDR3 here is CASSDMAGVYNEQFF. The DNA for the CDR3 is TGTGCCAGCAGTGATATGGCGGGGGTGTACAATGAGCAGTTCTTC.